This T cell receptor beta chain was captured by sequencing in a study of T cell responses to AZD1222 COVID-19 vaccine. In the study overall: Analyses pooled second doses at about 4 or about 12 weeks. Findings and caveats of the study: Unmutated variant regions are reportedly targeted by nearly half of spike-specific TCRs. White British ancestry dominated among donors, who included more females, and clonal diversity was possibly underestimated. The study identified only five to seven AZD1222 recipients as seropositive at baseline.

Libraries were prepared by immunoSEQ multiplex PCR; TCRdb keeps only in-frame clonotypes and omits some of them. The table lists more than 100,000 clones, over 75% of them singletons. In regard to this clone: Its specificity is not known.

The CDR3 has 16 residues. The V and J ends lost 3 bases and 4 bases respectively, with 15 bases between them. CDR1 is MNHNS and CDR2 is SASEGT in the germline V gene. The clonotype was recovered from an adult in good health. J is TRBJ1-4 and V is TRBV6-1; a possible D gene is TRBD1 (5 bases). Sequencing used peripheral blood, obtained on day 0 of AZD1222 vaccination. CDR3 in amino acids: CASSEKEGWGNEKLFF. CDR3 DNA sequence: TGTGCCAGCAGTGAGAAGGAGGGGTGGGGTAATGAAAAACTGTTTTTT.